These 10 T cell receptor beta chains were sequenced from one sample in a study of breast tumors, draining lymph nodes, adjacent tissues. TCRdb re-called the multiplex PCR reads with MiXCR, one entry per CDR3 protein. The data contain some 150,000 distinct CDR3 sequences, about a fifth of them singletons. The lymph nodes were axillary draining lymph nodes from breast cancer patients. The sequencing sample was made of axillary lymph node tissue. These receptor sequences come from a female donor with breast cancer. Some clones in this sample may be carry-over from other donors' samples.

This clonotype was seen a handful of times. V is TRBV28 and J is TRBJ2-5, with TRBD2 as a possible D gene (5 bases). CDR1 is MDHEN, CDR2 SYDVKM, per germline. Trimming shortened V by 5 bases and J by 0 bases, and 10 bases separated the two germline ends. The CDR3 length is 14 residues. The CDR3 nucleotides are TGTGCCAGCAGTCGAAGAGGGTACCAAGAGACCCAGTACTTC. This gives the protein CASSRRGYQETQYF.

This rearrangement joins TRBV28 to TRBJ2-7; 10 bases fit TRBD2. CDR1 is MDHEN and CDR2 is SYDVKM in the germline V gene. Trimming cost V 7 bases and J 2 bases; bases outside gene matches: 5. The CDR3 sequence is 14 residues long. The CDR3 DNA is TGTGCCAGCACCGAAGCGGGAGGGCCCTACGAGCAGTACTTC. Amino acids: CASTEAGGPYEQYF.

The table lists this clonotype with a few counts. The chain is built from TRBV11-1 and TRBJ2-1, with TRBD1 matching 9 bases. CDR3 length: 16 amino acids. V gave up 5 bases and J gave up 0 bases; unmatched junction bases: 5. Germline lookup yields CDR1 SGHAT and CDR2 FQDESV (reference sequence). Written as DNA, the CDR3 is TGTGCCAGCAGCCCGGGACAGGGCGGCTCCTACAATGAGCAGTTCTTC. Translation: CASSPGQGGSYNEQFF. Full variable domain (missing parts from reference TRBV11-1 and TRBJ2-1): EAEVAQSPRYKITEKSQAVAFWCDPISGHATLYWYRQILGQGPELLVQFQDESVVDDSQLPKDRFSAERLKGVDSTLKIQPAELGDSAMYLCASSPGQGGSYNEQFFGPGTRLTVL.

This clonotype was picked up many times. The chain joins TRBV6-5 to TRBJ1-2; no clear D. Germline CDR1 MNHEY, CDR2 SVGAGI. Trimming took 3 bases from V and 4 from J, leaving 15 bases between them. The CDR3 totals 15 residues. The CDR3 here is CASSYAHGLPYGYTF. The CDR3 nucleotides read TGTGCCAGCAGTTATGCCCACGGACTGCCCTATGGCTACACCTTC.

On this clonotype: One end of the junction does not line up with germline, which may come from a read error. V and J are TRBV7-3 and TRBJ2-3, with 8 bases lining up with TRBD2. The CDR3 extends over 14 amino acids. Germline-derived CDR1 and CDR2 are SGHTA and FQGTGA. DNA of the CDR3: TGTGCCAGCAGCTTAAGGACTAGCACAGATGCGCAGTATTTT. Its protein product is CASSLRTSTDAQYF. The complete variable domain, with remaining parts taken from reference TRBV7-3 and TRBJ2-3, reads GAGVSQTPSNKVTEKGKYVELRCDPISGHTALYWYRQSLGQGPEFLIYFQGTGAADDSGLPNDRFFAVRPEGSVSTLKIQRTERGDSAVYLCASSLRTSTDAQYFGPGTRLTVL.

This clonotype showed up many times. CDR3 loop: CASSPLNDRGNSPLHF. In DNA, the CDR3 is TGTGCCAGCTCACCACTGAATGACAGGGGAAATTCACCCCTCCACTTT. The chain employs TRBV18 and TRBJ1-6, with 8 bases that match TRBD1. The CDR3 contains 16 residues. Germline V gene lookup returns CDR1 KGHSH and CDR2 LQKENI. After removal of 1 base from V and 7 bases from J, the junction contained 6 bases not matched to a gene.

For this clonotype: This may be a read error, as it is one base from a much larger clone. This sequence joins TRBV9 and TRBJ1-3, with 9 bases identical to TRBD1. This CDR3 comprises 16 residues. CDR1 is SGDLS, CDR2 YYNGEE, per germline. Trimming at V came to 7 bases and at J to 0 bases, leaving 8 bases not matched to a gene. CDR3 residues: CASCSRQGVSGNTIYF. DNA of the CDR3: TGTGCCAGCTGCTCCCGACAGGGGGTCTCTGGAAACACCATATATTTT.

This chain links TRBV9 with TRBJ2-5, with TRBD2 identical over 10 bases. With 0 bases clipped from V and 5 bases from J, the junction kept 1 base outside the gene matches. The CDR3 totals 14 residues. The germline V gene encodes CDR1 SGDLS and CDR2 YYNGEE. Written as DNA, the CDR3 is TGTGCCAGCAGCGTAGCGACTAGCGGGGAGACCCAGTACTTC. Translation: CASSVATSGETQYF.

This clonotype came up a few times. This chain joins TRBV2 and TRBJ2-4; D possibly corresponds to TRBD1 (6 bases). CDR1 SNHLY and CDR2 FYNNEI come from the germline V gene. This CDR3 contains 14 residues. Trimming took 7 bases from V and 9 from J, leaving 19 bases between them. The chain's CDR3 is CASNREENVGIQYF. For the CDR3, the DNA is TGTGCCAGCAACAGGGAAGAAAACGTAGGCATTCAGTACTTC.

Ten or more counts support this clonotype. CDR3 sequence (DNA): TGTGCCTGGAGGGCGTCTAGCACAGATACGCAGTATTTT. Translated, it gives CAWRASSTDTQYF. V usage is TRBV30 and J usage is TRBJ2-3; D unresolved. This CDR3 is built from 13 residues. V shed 3 bases and J shed 0 bases, with 7 bases lying between them. The germline CDR1 and CDR2 sequences are GTSNPN and SVGIG (reference sequence). The full variable domain, in which reference TRBV30 and TRBJ2-3 provide the parts outside the CDR3, is SQTIHQWPATLVQPVGSPLSLECTVEGTSNPNLYWYRQAAGRGLQLLFYSVGIGQISSEVPQNLSASRPQDRQFILSSKKLLLSDSGFYLCAWRASSTDTQYFGPGTRLTVL.